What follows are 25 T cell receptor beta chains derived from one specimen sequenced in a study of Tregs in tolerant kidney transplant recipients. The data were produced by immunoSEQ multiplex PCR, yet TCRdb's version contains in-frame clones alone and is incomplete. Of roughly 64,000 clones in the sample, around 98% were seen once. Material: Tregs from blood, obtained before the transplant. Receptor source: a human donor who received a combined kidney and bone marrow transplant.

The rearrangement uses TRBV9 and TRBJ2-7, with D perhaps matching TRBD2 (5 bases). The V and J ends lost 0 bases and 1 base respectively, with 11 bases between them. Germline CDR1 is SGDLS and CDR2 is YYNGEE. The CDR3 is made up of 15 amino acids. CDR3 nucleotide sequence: TGTGCCAGCAGCGTAGGGCATCTAGCTTCCTACGAGCAGTACTTC. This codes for CASSVGHLASYEQYF.

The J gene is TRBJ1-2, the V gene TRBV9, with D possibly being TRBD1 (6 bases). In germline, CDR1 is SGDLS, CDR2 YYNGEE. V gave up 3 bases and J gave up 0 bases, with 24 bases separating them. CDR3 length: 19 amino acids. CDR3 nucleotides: TGTGCCAGCAGCGAATCCAGGGGCTTACCCCAACTCGCTAACTATGGCTACACCTTC. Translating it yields CASSESRGLPQLANYGYTF.

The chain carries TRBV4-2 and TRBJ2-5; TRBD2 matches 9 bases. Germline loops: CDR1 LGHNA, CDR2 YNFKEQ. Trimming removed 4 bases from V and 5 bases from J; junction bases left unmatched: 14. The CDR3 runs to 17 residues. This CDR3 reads CASSPGAAGGRWETQYF. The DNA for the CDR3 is TGTGCCAGCAGCCCTGGAGCCGCGGGGGGGCGGTGGGAGACCCAGTACTTC.

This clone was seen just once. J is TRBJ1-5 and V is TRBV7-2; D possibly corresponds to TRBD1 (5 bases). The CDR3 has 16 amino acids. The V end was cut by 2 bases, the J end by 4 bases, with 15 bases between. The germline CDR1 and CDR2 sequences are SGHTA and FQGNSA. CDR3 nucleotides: TGTGCCAGCAGCTTAACGGGAGGGGCCCCTAATCAGCCCCAGCATTTT. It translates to CASSLTGGAPNQPQHF.

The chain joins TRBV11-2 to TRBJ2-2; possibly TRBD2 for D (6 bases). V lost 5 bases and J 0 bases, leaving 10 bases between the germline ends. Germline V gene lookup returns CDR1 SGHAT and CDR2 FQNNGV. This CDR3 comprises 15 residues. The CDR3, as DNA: TGTGCCAGCAGCCTATGGGGGGCGAACACCGGGGAGCTGTTTTTT. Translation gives CASSLWGANTGELFF.

For the CDR3, the DNA is TGTGCCAGCAGTGAACAGGCTTACGAGCAGTACTTC. Encoded protein: CASSEQAYEQYF. This sequence joins TRBV2 and TRBJ2-7; D is undetermined. Germline CDR1 is SNHLY and CDR2 is FYNNEI. CDR3 size: 12 residues. Between the trimmed V and J ends, which lost 2 bases and 4 bases, there was a span of 6 bases.

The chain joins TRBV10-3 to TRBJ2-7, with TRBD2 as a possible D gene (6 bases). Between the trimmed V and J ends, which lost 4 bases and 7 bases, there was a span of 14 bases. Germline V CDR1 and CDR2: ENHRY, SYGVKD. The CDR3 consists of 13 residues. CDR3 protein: CAISAQPAGEQYF. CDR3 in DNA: TGTGCCATCAGTGCCCAGCCAGCGGGTGAGCAGTACTTC.

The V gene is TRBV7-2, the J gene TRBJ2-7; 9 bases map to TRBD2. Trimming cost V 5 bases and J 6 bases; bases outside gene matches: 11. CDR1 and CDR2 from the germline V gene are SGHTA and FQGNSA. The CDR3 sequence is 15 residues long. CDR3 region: CASSPPGLAIGEQYF. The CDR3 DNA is TGTGCCAGCAGCCCTCCGGGACTAGCAATTGGCGAGCAGTACTTC. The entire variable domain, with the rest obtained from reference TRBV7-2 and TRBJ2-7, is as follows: GAGVSQSPSNKVTEKGKDVELRCDPISGHTALYWYRQSLGQGLEFLIYFQGNSAPDKSGLPSDRFSAERTGGSVSTLTIQRTQQEDSAVYLCASSPPGLAIGEQYFGPGTRLTVT.

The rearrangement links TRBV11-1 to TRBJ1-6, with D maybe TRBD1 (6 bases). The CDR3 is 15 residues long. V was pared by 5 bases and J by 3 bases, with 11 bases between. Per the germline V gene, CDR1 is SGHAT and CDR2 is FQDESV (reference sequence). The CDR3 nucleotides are TGTGCCAGCAGCCCTGGACAGAACTATAATTCACCCCTCCACTTT. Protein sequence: CASSPGQNYNSPLHF.

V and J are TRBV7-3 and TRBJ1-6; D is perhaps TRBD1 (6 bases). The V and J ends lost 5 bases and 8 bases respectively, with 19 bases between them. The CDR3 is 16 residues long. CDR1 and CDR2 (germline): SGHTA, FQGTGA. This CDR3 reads CASSPRAGAKDSPLHF. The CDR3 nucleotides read TGTGCCAGCAGCCCCCGCGCGGGGGCAAAGGATTCACCCCTCCACTTT.

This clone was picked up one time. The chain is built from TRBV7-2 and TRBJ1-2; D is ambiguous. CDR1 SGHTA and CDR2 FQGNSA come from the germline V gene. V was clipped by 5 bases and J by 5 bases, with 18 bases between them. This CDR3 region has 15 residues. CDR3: CASSEEIQALYGYTF. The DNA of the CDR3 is TGTGCCAGCAGCGAAGAGATCCAGGCTTTATATGGCTACACCTTC.

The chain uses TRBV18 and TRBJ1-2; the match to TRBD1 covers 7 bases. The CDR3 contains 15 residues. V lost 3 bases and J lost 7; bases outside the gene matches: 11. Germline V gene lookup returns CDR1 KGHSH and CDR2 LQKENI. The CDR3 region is CASSPQGKGASGYTF. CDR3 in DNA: TGTGCCAGCTCACCTCAGGGAAAGGGGGCATCTGGCTACACCTTC.

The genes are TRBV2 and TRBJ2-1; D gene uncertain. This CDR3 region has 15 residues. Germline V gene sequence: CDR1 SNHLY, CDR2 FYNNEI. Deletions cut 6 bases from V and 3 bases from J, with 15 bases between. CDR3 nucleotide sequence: TGTGCCAGCAGCGGAGTCGTGAATTACTACAATGAGCAGTTCTTC. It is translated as CASSGVVNYYNEQFF.

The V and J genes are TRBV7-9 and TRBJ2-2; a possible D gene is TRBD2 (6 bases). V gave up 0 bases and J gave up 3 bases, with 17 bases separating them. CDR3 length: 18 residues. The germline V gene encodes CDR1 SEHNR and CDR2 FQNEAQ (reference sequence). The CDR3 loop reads CASSLAPWVTGDTGELFF. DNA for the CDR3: TGTGCCAGCAGCTTAGCGCCTTGGGTCACGGGGGACACCGGGGAGCTGTTTTTT.

In DNA form, the CDR3 reads TGCGCCAGCAGCCAACGACAGGGGGCGCGGTTCGGTGAAAAACTGTTTTTT. Protein product: CASSQRQGARFGEKLFF. The chain couples TRBV4-1 to TRBJ1-4; 10 nucleotides align to TRBD1. After removal of 2 bases from V and 7 bases from J, the junction contained 10 bases not matched to a gene. The germline V gene encodes CDR1 MGHRA and CDR2 YSYEKL. This CDR3 has 17 amino acids.

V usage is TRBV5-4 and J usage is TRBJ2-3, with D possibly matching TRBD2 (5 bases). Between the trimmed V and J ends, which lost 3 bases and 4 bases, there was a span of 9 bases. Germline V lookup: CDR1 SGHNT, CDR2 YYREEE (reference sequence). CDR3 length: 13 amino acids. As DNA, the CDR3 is TGTGCCAGCAGCTCCACTAGTTCAGATACGCAGTATTTT. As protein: CASSSTSSDTQYF. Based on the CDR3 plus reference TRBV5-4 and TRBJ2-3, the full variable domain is ETGVTQSPTHLIKTRGQQVTLRCSSQSGHNTVSWYQQALGQGPQFIFQYYREEENGRGNFPPRFSGLQFPNYSSELNVNALELDDSALYLCASSSTSSDTQYFGPGTRLTVL.

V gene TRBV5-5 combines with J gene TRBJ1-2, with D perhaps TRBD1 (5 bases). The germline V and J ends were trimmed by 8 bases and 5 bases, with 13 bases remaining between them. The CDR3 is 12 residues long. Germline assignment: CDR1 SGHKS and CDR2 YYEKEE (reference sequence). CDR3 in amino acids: CASSGTSYGYTF. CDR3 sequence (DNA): TGTGCCAGTTCCGGGACTTCATATGGCTACACCTTC. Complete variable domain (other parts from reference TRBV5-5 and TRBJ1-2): DAGVTQSPTHLIKTRGQQVTLRCSPISGHKSVSWYQQVLGQGPQFIFQYYEKEERGRGNFPDRFSARQFPNYSSELNVNALLLGDSALYLCASSGTSYGYTFGSGTRLTVV.

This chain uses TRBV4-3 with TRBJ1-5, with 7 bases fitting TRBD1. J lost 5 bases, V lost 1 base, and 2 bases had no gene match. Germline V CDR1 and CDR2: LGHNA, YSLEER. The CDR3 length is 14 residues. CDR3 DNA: TGCGCCAGCAGCCAAGGTCAGGGGGATCAGCCCCAGCATTTT. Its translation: CASSQGQGDQPQHF.

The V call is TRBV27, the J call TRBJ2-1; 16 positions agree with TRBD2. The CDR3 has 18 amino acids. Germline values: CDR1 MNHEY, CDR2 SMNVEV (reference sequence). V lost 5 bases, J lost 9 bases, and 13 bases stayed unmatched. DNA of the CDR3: TGTGCCAGCAGTCCCCTCCGGGGACTAGCGGGGGGGCACGTTGAGCAGTTCTTC. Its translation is CASSPLRGLAGGHVEQFF.

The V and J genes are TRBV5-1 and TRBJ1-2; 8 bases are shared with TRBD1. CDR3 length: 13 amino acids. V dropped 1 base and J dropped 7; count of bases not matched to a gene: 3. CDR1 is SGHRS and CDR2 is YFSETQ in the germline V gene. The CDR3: CASSLSGGIGYTF. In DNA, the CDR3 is TGCGCCAGCAGCTTGTCAGGGGGCATTGGCTACACCTTC.

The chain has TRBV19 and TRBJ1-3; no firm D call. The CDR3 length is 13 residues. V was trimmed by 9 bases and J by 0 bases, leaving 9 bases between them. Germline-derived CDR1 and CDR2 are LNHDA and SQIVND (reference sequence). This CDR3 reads CASSVNSGNTIYF. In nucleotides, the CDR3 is TGTGCCAGCTCAGTGAACTCTGGAAACACCATATATTTT.

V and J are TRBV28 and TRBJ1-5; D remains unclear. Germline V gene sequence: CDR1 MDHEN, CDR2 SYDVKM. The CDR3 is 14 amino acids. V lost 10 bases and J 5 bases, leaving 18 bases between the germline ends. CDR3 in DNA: TGTGCCACCAATGATCACAGTCCAGATCAGCCCCAGCATTTT. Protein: CATNDHSPDQPQHF.

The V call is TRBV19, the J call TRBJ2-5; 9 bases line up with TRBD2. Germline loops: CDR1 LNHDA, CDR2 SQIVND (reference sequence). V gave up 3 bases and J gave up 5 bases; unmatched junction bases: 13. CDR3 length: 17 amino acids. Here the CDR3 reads CASSIGFNAGGWETQYF. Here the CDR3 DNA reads TGTGCCAGTAGTATTGGATTTAACGCGGGGGGGTGGGAGACCCAGTACTTC.

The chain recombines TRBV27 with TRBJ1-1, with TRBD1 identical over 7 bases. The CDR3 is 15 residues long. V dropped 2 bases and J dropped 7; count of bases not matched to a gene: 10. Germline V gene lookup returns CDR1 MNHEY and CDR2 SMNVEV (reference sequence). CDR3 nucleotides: TGTGCCAGCAGTTTACTCCGGACAGGACGCTTTGAAGCTTTCTTT. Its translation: CASSLLRTGRFEAFF.

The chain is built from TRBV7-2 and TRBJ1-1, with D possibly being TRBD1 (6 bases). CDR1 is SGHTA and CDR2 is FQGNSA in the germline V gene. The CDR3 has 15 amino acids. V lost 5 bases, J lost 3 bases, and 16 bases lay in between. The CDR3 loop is CASSAPQGPHTEAFF. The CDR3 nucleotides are TGTGCCAGCAGCGCCCCACAGGGTCCTCACACTGAAGCTTTCTTT. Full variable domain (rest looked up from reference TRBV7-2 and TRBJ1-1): GAGVSQSPSNKVTEKGKDVELRCDPISGHTALYWYRQSLGQGLEFLIYFQGNSAPDKSGLPSDRFSAERTGGSVSTLTIQRTQQEDSAVYLCASSAPQGPHTEAFFGQGTRLTVV.